This T cell receptor (beta chain) originates from a study of blood T cell repertoires in COVID-19. The CDR3 runs 16 residues. V gave up 5 bases and J gave up 1 base; unmatched junction bases: 5. Germline loops: CDR1 SEHNR, CDR2 FQNEAQ (reference sequence). Libraries were prepared by immunoSEQ multiplex PCR; TCRdb keeps only in-frame clonotypes and omits some of them. The data contain nearly 200,000 clones, 70% to 90% of them seen just once; the ten biggest clones take up about 0.72%. V is TRBV7-9 and J is TRBJ2-4; 10 nucleotides line up with TRBD1. This clonotype originated in a woman in her seventies with acute or convalescent COVID-19. Sequencing input: peripheral blood. In nucleotides, the CDR3 is TGTGCCAGCAGCCCGACAGGGGGCTTTGCCAAAAACATTCAGTACTTC. It translates to CASSPTGGFAKNIQYF. Full variable domain (missing parts from reference TRBV7-9 and TRBJ2-4): DTGVSQNPRHKITKRGQNVTFRCDPISEHNRLYWYRQTLGQGPEFLTYFQNEAQLEKSRLLSDRFSAERPKGSFSTLEIQRTEQGDSAMYLCASSPTGGFAKNIQYFGAGTRLSVL.